This T cell receptor (beta chain) originates from a study of blood T cells in healthy people across ages. Combining a sample-barcoded 5' primer with a J-beta primer mix, a second PCR ran for roughly 7 to 12 cycles. TCRdb reanalysed the 5' RACE reads using MiXCR and keeps one entry per CDR3 protein. This sample has around 1,600,000 distinct CDR3 sequences, with roughly two fifths found just once. V shed 0 bases, J shed 1 base, and the junction held 3 bases outside the gene matches. CDR3 length equals 15 residues. Germline CDR1 and CDR2: SGHRS and YFSETQ. Sequencing used blood. This chain connects TRBV5-1 to TRBJ2-5; 7 bases agree with TRBD1. The clonotype was recovered from a woman under 30 in good health. The chain's CDR3 is CASSLGQGPQETQYF. Written as DNA, the CDR3 is TGCGCCAGCAGCTTGGGACAGGGTCCCCAAGAGACCCAGTACTTC.